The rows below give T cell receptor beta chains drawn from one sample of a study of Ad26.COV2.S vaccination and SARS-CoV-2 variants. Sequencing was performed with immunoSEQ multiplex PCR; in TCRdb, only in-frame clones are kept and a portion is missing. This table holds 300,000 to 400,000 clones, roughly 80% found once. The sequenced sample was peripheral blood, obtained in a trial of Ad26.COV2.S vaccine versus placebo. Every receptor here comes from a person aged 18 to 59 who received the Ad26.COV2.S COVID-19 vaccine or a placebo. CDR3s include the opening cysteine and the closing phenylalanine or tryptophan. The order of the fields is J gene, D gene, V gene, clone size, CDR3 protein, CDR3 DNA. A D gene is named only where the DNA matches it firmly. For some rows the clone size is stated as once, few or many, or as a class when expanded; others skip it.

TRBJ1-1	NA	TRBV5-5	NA	CASSLSVGTEAFF	TGTGCCAGCAGCTTGAGCGTGGGCACTGAAGCTTTCTTT
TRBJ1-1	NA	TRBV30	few	CAWRLRGDTEAFF	TGTGCCTGGAGGCTCAGGGGTGACACTGAAGCTTTCTTT
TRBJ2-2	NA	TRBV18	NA	CASSPLQAGELFF	TGTGCCAGCTCACCACTACAGGCCGGGGAGCTGTTTTTT
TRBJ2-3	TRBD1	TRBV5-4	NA	CASSSYRGDTQYF	TGTGCCAGCAGCTCCTACAGGGGGGATACGCAGTATTTT
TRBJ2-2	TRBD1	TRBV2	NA	CASSPTWTGLGELFF	TGTGCCAGCAGTCCAACGTGGACAGGGCTCGGGGAGCTGTTTTTT
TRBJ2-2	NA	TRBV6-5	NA	CASSNGGELFF	TGTGCCAGCAGTAACGGCGGGGAGCTGTTTTTT
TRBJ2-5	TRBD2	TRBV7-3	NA	CASSRGRQETQYF	TGTGCCAGCAGCCGCGGGAGGCAAGAGACCCAGTACTTC
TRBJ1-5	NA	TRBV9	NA	CASSAQGGNQPQHF	TGTGCCAGCAGCGCACAGGGCGGCAATCAGCCCCAGCATTTT
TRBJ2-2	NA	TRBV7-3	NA	CATGSGTGELFF	TGTGCCACCGGGTCGGGCACCGGGGAGCTGTTTTTT
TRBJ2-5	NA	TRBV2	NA	CASSGDYQETQYF	TGTGCCAGCAGTGGTGACTACCAAGAGACCCAGTACTTC
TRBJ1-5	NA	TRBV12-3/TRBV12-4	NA	CASSFGNQPQHF	TGTGCCAGCAGTTTCGGCAATCAGCCCCAGCATTTT
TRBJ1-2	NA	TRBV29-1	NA	CSVEYYGYTF	TGCAGCGTGGAATACTATGGCTACACCTTC
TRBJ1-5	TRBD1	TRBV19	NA	CASSPRQGYSNQPQHF	TGTGCCAGTAGTCCCAGACAGGGTTATAGCAATCAGCCCCAGCATTTT
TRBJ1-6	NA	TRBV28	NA	CASRKSRAGYNSPLHF	TGTGCCAGCAGAAAAAGCCGGGCAGGGTATAATTCACCCCTCCACTTT
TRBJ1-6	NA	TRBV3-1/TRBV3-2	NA	CASRPHGQSSSSPLHF	TGTGCCAGCAGACCTCACGGACAATCGAGTAGTTCACCCCTCCACTTT
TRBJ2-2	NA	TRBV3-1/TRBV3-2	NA	CASSRWGDTGELFF	TGTGCCAGCAGCCGTTGGGGGGACACCGGGGAGCTGTTTTTT
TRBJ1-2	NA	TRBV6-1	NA	CASSEARGYYGYTF	TGTGCCAGCAGTGAAGCCAGGGGTTACTATGGCTACACCTTC
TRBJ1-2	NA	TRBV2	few	CASSISQGIDGYTF	TGTGCCAGCAGTATAAGCCAGGGAATTGATGGCTACACCTTC
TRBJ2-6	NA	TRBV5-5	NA	CASSSAQDSGANVLTF	TGTGCCAGCAGCTCCGCACAGGACTCTGGGGCCAACGTCCTGACTTTC
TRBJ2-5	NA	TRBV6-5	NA	CARISGTGELETQYF	TGTGCCAGGATTTCCGGGACGGGAGAATTAGAGACCCAGTACTTC
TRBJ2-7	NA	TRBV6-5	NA	CASSYSNTDEQYF	TGTGCCAGCAGTTACTCGAACACAGACGAGCAGTACTTC
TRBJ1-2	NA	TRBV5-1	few	CASSLPPGREDGYTF	TGCGCCAGCAGCTTGCCCCCGGGACGAGAGGATGGCTACACCTTC
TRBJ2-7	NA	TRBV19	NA	CASSIARTSNYEQYF	TGTGCCAGTAGTATAGCACGGACCTCGAACTACGAGCAGTACTTC
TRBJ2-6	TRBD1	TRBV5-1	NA	CASSRDRTSGANVLTF	TGCGCCAGCAGCCGGGACAGAACCTCTGGGGCCAACGTCCTGACTTTC
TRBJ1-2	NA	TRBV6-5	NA	CASSSRDTKANYGYTF	TGTGCCAGCAGTTCCCGGGACACTAAAGCTAACTATGGCTACACCTTC
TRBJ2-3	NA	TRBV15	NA	CATSRDTGRDTQYF	TGTGCCACCAGCAGAGATACCGGGCGAGATACGCAGTATTTT
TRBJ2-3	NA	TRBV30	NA	CAWTATPISFGTDTQYF	TGTGCCTGGACAGCTACCCCGATCTCCTTTGGGACAGATACGCAGTATTTT
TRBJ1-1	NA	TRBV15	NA	CATSRGPALRDTEAFF	TGTGCCACCAGCAGAGGGCCAGCTTTAAGGGACACTGAAGCTTTCTTT
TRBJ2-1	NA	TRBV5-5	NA	CASDPEEAPGLFF	TGTGCCAGCGACCCTGAAGAGGCTCCCGGGCTGTTCTTC
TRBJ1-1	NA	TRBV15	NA	CATSRDSSGAFF	TGTGCCACCAGCAGGGACAGCTCCGGAGCTTTCTTT
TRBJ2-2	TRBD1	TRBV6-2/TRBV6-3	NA	CASSFGGQGLNTGELFF	TGTGCCAGCAGTTTTGGTGGACAGGGGTTAAACACCGGGGAGCTGTTTTTT
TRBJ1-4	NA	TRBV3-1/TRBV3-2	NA	CASSQDEKLFF	TGTGCCAGCAGCCAAGACGAAAAACTGTTTTTT
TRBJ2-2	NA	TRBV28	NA	CASSLLTGGGPGELFF	TGTGCCAGCAGTTTACTAACAGGGGGGGGACCCGGGGAGCTGTTTTTT
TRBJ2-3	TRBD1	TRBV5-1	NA	CASSLAQGATDTQYF	TGCGCCAGCAGCTTGGCTCAGGGGGCCACAGATACGCAGTATTTT
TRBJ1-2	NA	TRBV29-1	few	CSVESSFPDSAGYTF	TGCAGCGTTGAATCCTCATTCCCAGACAGTGCTGGCTACACCTTC
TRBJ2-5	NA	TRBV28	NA	CASSSGGALETQYF	TGTGCCAGCTCGTCTGGGGGGGCCTTGGAGACCCAGTACTTC
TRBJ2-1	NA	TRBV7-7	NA	CASSPRDRSYNEQFF	TGTGCCAGCAGCCCACGGGACCGCTCCTACAATGAGCAGTTCTTC
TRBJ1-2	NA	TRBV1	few	CTSSKRDDYGYTF	TGCACCAGCAGCAAAAGGGACGATTATGGCTACACCTTC
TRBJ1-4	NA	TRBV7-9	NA	CASSSGGSVNEKLFF	TGTGCCAGCAGCTCCGGGGGCAGCGTTAATGAAAAACTGTTTTTT
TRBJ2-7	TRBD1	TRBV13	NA	CASSPRTGPYEQYF	TGTGCCAGCAGCCCCCGGACAGGGCCCTACGAGCAGTACTTC
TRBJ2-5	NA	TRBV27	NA	CASSSGGLFQETQYF	TGTGCCAGCAGTTCCGGGGGCCTGTTCCAAGAGACCCAGTACTTC
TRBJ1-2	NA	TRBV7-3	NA	CASSPRPGAWDGYTF	TGTGCCAGCAGCCCCCGCCCGGGAGCTTGGGATGGCTACACCTTC
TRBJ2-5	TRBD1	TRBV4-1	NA	CASSQLRQGQGWETQYF	TGCGCCAGCAGCCAGCTACGACAGGGACAGGGTTGGGAGACCCAGTACTTC
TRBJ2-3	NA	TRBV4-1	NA	CASSQGRSYSTDTQYF	TGCGCCAGCAGCCAAGGCCGAAGCTATAGCACAGATACGCAGTATTTT
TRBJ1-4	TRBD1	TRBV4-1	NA	CASSQVWTGREKLFF	TGCGCCAGCAGCCAAGTATGGACAGGGCGAGAAAAACTGTTTTTT
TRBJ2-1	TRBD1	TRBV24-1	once	CATSDLKPGGAYNEQFF	TGTGCCACCAGTGATCTGAAGCCAGGGGGAGCCTACAATGAGCAGTTCTTC
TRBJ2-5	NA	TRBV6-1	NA	CASSEGMTGTQYF	TGTGCCAGCAGTGAAGGGATGACGGGGACCCAGTACTTC
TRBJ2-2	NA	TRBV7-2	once	CASSYTGQTTGELFF	TGTGCCAGCAGTTACACGGGACAAACCACCGGGGAGCTGTTTTTT